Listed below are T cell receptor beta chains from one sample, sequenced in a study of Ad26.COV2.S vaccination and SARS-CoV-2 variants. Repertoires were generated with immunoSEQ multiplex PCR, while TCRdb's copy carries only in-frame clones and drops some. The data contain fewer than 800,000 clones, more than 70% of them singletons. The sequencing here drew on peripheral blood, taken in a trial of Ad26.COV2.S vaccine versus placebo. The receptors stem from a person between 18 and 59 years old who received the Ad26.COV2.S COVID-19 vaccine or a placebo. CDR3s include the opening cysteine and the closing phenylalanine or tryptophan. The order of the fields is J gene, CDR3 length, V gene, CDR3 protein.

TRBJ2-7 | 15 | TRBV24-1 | CATTHVGTGAYEQYF
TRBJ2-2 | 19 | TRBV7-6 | CASSLRLAGGLGDTGELFF
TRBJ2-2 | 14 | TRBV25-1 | CASSVTGGTGELFF
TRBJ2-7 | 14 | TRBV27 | CASKGLAGPYEQYF
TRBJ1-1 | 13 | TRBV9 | CASSVDVNTEAFF
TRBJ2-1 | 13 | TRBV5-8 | CASRSGNYNEQFF
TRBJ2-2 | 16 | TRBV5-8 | CASSLTGTGITGELFF
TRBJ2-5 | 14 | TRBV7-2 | CASSPSGGRETQYF
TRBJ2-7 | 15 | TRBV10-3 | CAIRGAWARVEEQYF
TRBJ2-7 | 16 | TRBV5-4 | CASSPTQGPVSYEQYF
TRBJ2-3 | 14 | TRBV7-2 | CASSIGTGVDTQYF
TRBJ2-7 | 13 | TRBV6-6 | CASSYSIRDRQYF
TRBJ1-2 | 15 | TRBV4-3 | CASSQELRGAGGYTF
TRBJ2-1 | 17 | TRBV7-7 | CASSCPRGREAYNEQFF
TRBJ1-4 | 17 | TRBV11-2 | CASSLLSIRHLNEKLFF
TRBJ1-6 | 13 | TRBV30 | CAWGRQGSSPLHF
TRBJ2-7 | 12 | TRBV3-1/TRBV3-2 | CASSQVGYEQYF
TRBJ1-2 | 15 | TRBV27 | CASSLLGPPGYGYTF
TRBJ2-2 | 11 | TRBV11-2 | CASSITGELFF
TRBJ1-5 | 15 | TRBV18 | CASSQDRGGDQPQHF
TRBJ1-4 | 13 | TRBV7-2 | CASSLATNEKLFF
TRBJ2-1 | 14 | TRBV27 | CASSLLDHNNEQFF
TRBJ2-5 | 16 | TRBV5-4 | CASSLVVTTGLETQYF
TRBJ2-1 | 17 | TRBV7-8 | CASSLAGTSGSSSEQFF
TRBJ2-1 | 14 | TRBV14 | CASSHELAPNEQFF
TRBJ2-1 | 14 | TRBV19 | CAANGSGRRGEQFF
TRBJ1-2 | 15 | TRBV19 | CASNWRQGQSYGYTF
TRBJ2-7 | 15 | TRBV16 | CASARGRLSSYEQYF
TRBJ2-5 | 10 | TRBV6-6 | CASSYETQYF
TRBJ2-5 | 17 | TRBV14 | CASSPKTPRADQETQYF
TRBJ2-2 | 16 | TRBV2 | CATTSGSGSNSGELFF
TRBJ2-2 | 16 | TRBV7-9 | CASSPRTSGYTGELFF
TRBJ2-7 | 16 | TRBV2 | CASRRGLAGLLGEQYF
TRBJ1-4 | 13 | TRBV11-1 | CASSGSYNEKLFF
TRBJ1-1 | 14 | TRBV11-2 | CASSLVDSNTEAFF
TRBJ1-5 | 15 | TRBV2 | CASSEALVDGQPQHF
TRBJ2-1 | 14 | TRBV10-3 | CAIRYSDIYNEQFF
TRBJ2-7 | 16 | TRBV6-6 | CASSYYLAGPTYEQYF
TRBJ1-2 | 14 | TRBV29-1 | CSVELVSGLHGYTF
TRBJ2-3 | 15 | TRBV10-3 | CAISPRQGGTDTQYF
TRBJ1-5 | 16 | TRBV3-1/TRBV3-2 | CASSPGTGGFGQPQHF
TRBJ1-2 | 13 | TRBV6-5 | CASSRQVEYGYTF
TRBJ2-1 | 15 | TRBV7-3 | CASSQDWSSYNEQFF
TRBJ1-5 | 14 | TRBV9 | CASSQTGGNQPQHF
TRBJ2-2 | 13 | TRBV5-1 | CASSQQDTGELFF
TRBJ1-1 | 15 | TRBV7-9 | CASSPQGARNTEAFF
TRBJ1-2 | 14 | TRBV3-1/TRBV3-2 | CASSPSRGSGGYTF
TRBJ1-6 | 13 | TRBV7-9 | CASSFEGDSPLHF
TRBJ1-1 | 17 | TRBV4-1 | CASSHRRDRGVGTEAFF
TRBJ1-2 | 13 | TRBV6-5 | CASRMTENYGYTF
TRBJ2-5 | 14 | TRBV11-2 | CASSRRDSQETQYF
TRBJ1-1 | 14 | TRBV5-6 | CASSLGGADTEAFF